Sequencing of this T cell receptor (beta chain) was carried out in a study of shared clonotypes between healthy human individuals. The data were produced by immunoSEQ multiplex PCR, yet TCRdb's version contains in-frame clones alone and is incomplete. Of roughly 890,000 clones in the sample, 80% to 95% were seen once. Germline lookup yields CDR1 SEHNR and CDR2 FQNEAQ (reference sequence). This CDR3 is 10 amino acids long. V lost 8 bases to trimming and J lost 8 bases, with 7 bases between them. It was CD45RO-negative cells, positively selected for CCR7, that made up naive CD8 cells, with terminally differentiated effector memory CD45RA+ cells excluded. This clone was counted a few times.

Material: naive CD8+ T cells sorted from blood. The chain uses TRBV7-9 and TRBJ2-1; D is uncertain. The TCR was taken from a man aged 25 to 45 in good health. The CDR3 here is CASGYDEQFF. CDR3 nucleotide sequence: TGTGCCAGCGGATACGATGAGCAGTTCTTC.